Ten or more counts support the clone carrying this T cell receptor (beta chain). Its antigen is undetermined. This entry comes from a study of breast tumors, draining lymph nodes, adjacent tissues. Points from the study as a whole: Data fit most tumor T cells coming from lymph node, expanding in tumor. Compared with lymph nodes, tumors were less diverse; compared with nontumor tissue, more. The lymph node origin of tumor T cells was framed as consistent with a hypothesis, not demonstrated.

The V and J ends lost 3 bases and 5 bases, in that order; junction bases with no gene match: 12. This CDR3 region has 17 residues. Germline CDR1 is MDHEN and CDR2 is SYDVKM. TCRdb processed the multiplex PCR reads anew with MiXCR; each CDR3 protein has one entry. The data hold tens of thousands of distinct CDR3 sequences, with around 23% observed a single time. The sequencing sample was made of breast tumor tissue. The receptor comes from a female donor with breast cancer. Some clones in this sample may be carry-over from other donors' samples. The chain employs TRBV28 and TRBJ2-1; TRBD2 agrees at 8 bases. In DNA, the CDR3 is TGTGCCAGCAGTTTGTCGCGGGGGGCCGGGTCGCACAATGAGCAGTTCTTC. This sequence encodes CASSLSRGAGSHNEQFF.